Following are 30 T cell receptor beta chains from one sample sequenced in a study of cytomegalovirus exposure and HLA in healthy donors. PCR employed 60 Vbeta and 13 Jbeta primers. Sequencing was performed with immunoSEQ multiplex PCR; in TCRdb, only in-frame clones are kept and a portion is missing. The table includes over 150,000 clones, roughly 75% detected once. The sequenced material came from PBMCs. Every receptor here comes from a man aged 18 to 29 in good health and CMV-seronegative.

V is TRBV5-4 and J is TRBJ1-5; D might be TRBD1 (5 bases). The germline V and J ends were trimmed by 10 bases and 0 bases, with 17 bases remaining between them. Germline CDR1 reads SGHNT; CDR2 reads YYREEE (reference sequence). The CDR3 is 15 residues long. CDR3 amino acids: CAGGGSRVSNQPQHF. The CDR3 coding sequence is TGTGCCGGTGGGGGGTCACGAGTTAGCAATCAGCCCCAGCATTTT.

The J gene is TRBJ2-7, the V gene TRBV25-1, with a weak D call TRBD2 (6 bases). Trimming shortened V by 9 bases and J by 6 bases, and 15 bases separated the two germline ends. The CDR3 has 12 residues. Germline V gives CDR1 MGHDK, CDR2 SYGVNS. The DNA of the CDR3 is TGTGCCAGTTCTGAACGGGAGTTCGAGCAGTACTTC. This translates into CASSEREFEQYF.

The J gene is TRBJ2-5, the V gene TRBV12-5; TRBD1 agrees at 8 bases. CDR3 length equals 17 residues. Unmatched junction bases numbered 15, after V lost 5 bases and J lost 4 bases. Germline CDR1 LGHNT, CDR2 FRNRAP. DNA of the CDR3: TGTGCTAGTGGTCCCTCCAACCGGGACAGGAGGAGAGAGACCCAGTACTTC. Its translation: CASGPSNRDRRRETQYF.

In its sample, this clone was seen a few times. The J gene is TRBJ2-1, the V gene TRBV7-9; possibly TRBD1 for D (6 bases). Germline V gene sequence: CDR1 SEHNR, CDR2 FQNEAQ (reference sequence). CDR3 length: 15 residues. V lost 2 bases to trimming and J lost 2 bases, with 10 bases between them. CDR3 nucleotides: TGTGCCAGCAGCTTAACACAGGGAACCTACAATGAGCAGTTCTTC. Encoded protein: CASSLTQGTYNEQFF.

The gene calls are TRBV4-3 and TRBJ2-3, with 9 bases fitting TRBD1. In germline, CDR1 is LGHNA, CDR2 YSLEER. The CDR3 runs to 18 residues. The V gene end was trimmed by 0 bases and the J gene end by 2 bases; junction bases not matched to a gene: 9. The CDR3 DNA sequence: TGCGCCAGCAGCCAAGACCCCAGGACAGGGGACATCACAGATACGCAGTATTTT. Amino acids: CASSQDPRTGDITDTQYF.

The chain employs TRBV10-1 and TRBJ2-3, with 7 bases that match TRBD2. The J segment lost 2 bases and the V segment lost 3 bases, leaving 8 bases of the junction unmatched. Germline values: CDR1 WNHNN, CDR2 SYGVQD (reference sequence). This CDR3 contains 16 residues. In nucleotides, the CDR3 is TGCGCCAGCAGTGAAGAGCTAGCGGCTGACACAGATACGCAGTATTTT. It is translated as CASSEELAADTDTQYF.

This sequence joins TRBV2 and TRBJ2-7; TRBD2 aligns across 12 bases. With 6 bases clipped from V and 5 bases from J, the junction kept 23 bases outside the gene matches. The CDR3 totals 20 residues. The germline V gene has CDR1 SNHLY and CDR2 FYNNEI. The CDR3: CASSPNGPTSGRWIRNEQYF. The CDR3, as DNA: TGTGCCAGCAGCCCAAATGGCCCGACTAGCGGGAGATGGATCAGGAACGAGCAGTACTTC.

As to this clone: The sample has other DNA sequences that encode this CDR3 too. The rearrangement links TRBV14 to TRBJ2-7, with D possibly TRBD1 on 6 matching bases. The CDR3 sequence is 12 residues long. V lost 4 bases and J lost 4, with 8 bases in between. The germline CDR1 and CDR2 sequences are SGHDN and FVKESK. The CDR3, as DNA: TGTGCCAGCAGCCCACAGGGTTACGAGCAGTACTTC. Translated: CASSPQGYEQYF.

V is TRBV11-2 and J is TRBJ2-5; perhaps TRBD2 as D (5 bases). The CDR3 is made up of 16 amino acids. Germline V gives CDR1 SGHAT, CDR2 FQNNGV. Trimming left V 0 bases short and J 4 bases short, with 15 bases between. For the CDR3, the DNA is TGTGCCAGCAGCTTAGATCCCCAGTTCCGGGGAGAGACCCAGTACTTC. This gives the protein CASSLDPQFRGETQYF.

CDR3 amino acids: CASSLLQGDYGYTF. CDR3 sequence (DNA): TGTGCCAGCTCACTGTTACAGGGGGACTATGGCTACACCTTC. This chain joins TRBV18 and TRBJ1-2, with 8 positions matching TRBD1. There are 14 residues in the CDR3. V lost 4 bases, J lost 3 bases, and 4 bases stayed unmatched. Germline CDR1 KGHSH, CDR2 LQKENI.

The CDR3 nucleotides read TGCGCCAGCGAGCAGCTTCCCGGGGGAGGGGCCGGTAGGGGCACTGAAGCTTTCTTT. As protein: CASEQLPGGGAGRGTEAFF. The chain has TRBV5-1 and TRBJ1-1, with a weak D call TRBD1 (5 bases). This CDR3 comprises 19 residues. Per the germline V gene, CDR1 is SGHRS and CDR2 is YFSETQ. The V end was cut by 7 bases, the J end by 4 bases, with 32 bases between.

This rearrangement joins TRBV4-3 to TRBJ1-2, with D uncertain. V was cut by 0 bases and J by 7 bases, with 21 bases left in between. Germline V CDR1 and CDR2: LGHNA, YSLEER. CDR3 length equals 17 residues. CDR3 protein: CASSQDLGRVNFGGYTF. CDR3 nucleotide sequence: TGCGCCAGCAGCCAAGATTTAGGGAGGGTGAATTTCGGTGGCTACACCTTC.

The CDR3 sequence: CASSWTSGYYEQYF. The CDR3 region has the DNA TGTGCCAGCAGCTGGACTAGCGGGTACTACGAGCAGTACTTC. This chain links TRBV7-2 with TRBJ2-7; 11 bases match TRBD2. V dropped 4 bases and J dropped 3; count of bases not matched to a gene: 2. Germline CDR1 is SGHTA and CDR2 is FQGNSA. This CDR3 spans 14 amino acids.

The chain uses TRBV5-1 and TRBJ2-1; 11 positions agree with TRBD2. Losses at the gene ends were 7 bases for V and 7 bases for J; bases not matched to a gene: 7. The CDR3 is 14 amino acids. The germline V gene has CDR1 SGHRS and CDR2 YFSETQ. The CDR3 DNA reads TGCGCCAGCGATAGCGGGAGGGCTAGAAATGAGCAGTTCTTC. Residues: CASDSGRARNEQFF. The full variable domain, with the rest looked up from reference TRBV5-1 and TRBJ2-1, is KAGVTQTPRYLIKTRGQQVTLSCSPISGHRSVSWYQQTPGQGLQFLFEYFSETQRNKGNFPGRFSGRQFSNSRSEMNVSTLELGDSALYLCASDSGRARNEQFFGPGTRLTVL.

V and J are TRBV20-1 and TRBJ2-3; a possible D gene is TRBD2 (6 bases). Germline lookup yields CDR1 DFQATT and CDR2 SNEGSKA (reference sequence). With 3 bases removed from V and 5 bases from J, the gap between germline ends came to 6 bases. This CDR3 is built from 11 residues. The CDR3 nucleotides read TGCAGTGCTAGCGGGGGAGATACGCAGTATTTT. This encodes CSASGGDTQYF.

The J gene is TRBJ2-7, the V gene TRBV5-1; possible D gene TRBD2, 5 bases. The CDR3 is 14 residues long. The V and J ends lost 1 base and 3 bases respectively, with 11 bases between them. Germline V gene sequence: CDR1 SGHRS, CDR2 YFSETQ. DNA for the CDR3: TGCGCCAGCAGCTTGAGGCTAGCTAGCTACGAGCAGTACTTC. Translation gives CASSLRLASYEQYF.

The V call is TRBV5-6, the J call TRBJ2-3; 8 bases are shared with TRBD1. J gave up 1 base and V 4 bases, and 5 bases lay outside the gene matches. The CDR3 covers 15 residues. Germline CDR1 is SGHDT and CDR2 is YYEEEE. CDR3 sequence (DNA): TGTGCCAGCAGCCCACCGGGACAGGGCACAGATACGCAGTATTTT. The encoded protein is CASSPPGQGTDTQYF.

J is TRBJ2-7 and V is TRBV27; 10 nucleotides align to TRBD1. Germline V gene lookup returns CDR1 MNHEY and CDR2 SMNVEV (reference sequence). Trimming removed 3 bases from V and 7 bases from J; junction bases left unmatched: 18. This CDR3 contains 18 residues. The CDR3 is CASSLGWGMGQGHGEQYF. The CDR3 region has the DNA TGTGCCAGCAGTTTGGGCTGGGGTATGGGACAGGGGCACGGGGAGCAGTACTTC.

The chain has TRBV4-1 and TRBJ1-6; TRBD1 agrees at 10 bases. The CDR3 spans 15 residues. Germline V gene lookup returns CDR1 MGHRA and CDR2 YSYEKL. V lost 6 bases and J lost 7; bases outside the gene matches: 6. CDR3 loop: CASRNPGQGNSPLHF. CDR3 bases: TGCGCCAGCAGAAATCCGGGACAGGGGAATTCACCCCTCCACTTT.

The V gene is TRBV10-3, the J gene TRBJ2-3; D is ambiguous. CDR3 length: 13 amino acids. CDR1 is ENHRY and CDR2 is SYGVKD in the germline V gene. Trimming left V 11 bases short and J 1 base short, with 13 bases between. The DNA of the CDR3 is TGTGCCTCCCGGTTTTTAGGCACAGATACGCAGTATTTT. This translates into CASRFLGTDTQYF.

The chain recombines TRBV5-4 with TRBJ2-2, with D unresolved. Germline V gene sequence: CDR1 SGHNT, CDR2 YYREEE (reference sequence). The V end was cut by 6 bases, the J end by 4 bases, with 13 bases between. The CDR3 is made up of 14 amino acids. The DNA for the CDR3 is TGTGCCAGCATCAAAGAGGCTGGCACCGGGGAGCTGTTTTTT. Its protein is CASIKEAGTGELFF.

Comment on this clone: A junction end diverges from the germline sequence, so it may reflect a read error. The identical CDR3 is also encoded by other nucleotide sequences in the sample. The chain carries TRBV6-6 and TRBJ2-3; 8 positions agree with TRBD1. Germline V CDR1 and CDR2: MNHNY, SVGAGI (reference sequence). The length of the CDR3 is 13 residues. CDR3 amino acids: CASRDRSSDTQYF. As DNA, the CDR3 is TGCGCCAGCCGGGACAGGTCTTCCGATACGCAGTATTTT.

This chain uses TRBV27 with TRBJ2-5; weak D call: TRBD1 (5 bases). CDR3 length: 15 amino acids. The V end lost 6 bases, the J end lost 3 bases, and 17 bases lay between the germline ends. Per germline, CDR1 MNHEY and CDR2 SMNVEV (reference sequence). Here the CDR3 DNA reads TGTGCCAGCAGACCCGACCCAGACAGCAAAGAGACCCAGTACTTC. Translating it yields CASRPDPDSKETQYF.

This clone was counted once. The chain uses TRBV28 and TRBJ2-7, with 8 bases lining up with TRBD2. Trimming removed 5 bases from V and 3 bases from J; junction bases left unmatched: 12. The CDR3 is made up of 16 amino acids. Per germline, CDR1 MDHEN and CDR2 SYDVKM. CDR3 coding DNA: TGTGCCAGCAGTCCCCACCCCAGCGGGAGACACTACGAGCAGTACTTC. Its translation is CASSPHPSGRHYEQYF.

The chain combines TRBV9 with TRBJ2-1; 8 bases line up with TRBD2. The CDR3 is made up of 15 amino acids. J was trimmed by 7 bases and V by 0 bases; bases with no gene match: 6. Looked up from germline, CDR1 is SGDLS and CDR2 is YYNGEE. The CDR3 DNA follows: TGTGCCAGCAGCGTAGTGGTGACTAGCGTAAATGAGCAGTTCTTC. It translates to CASSVVVTSVNEQFF.

This clone was observed once. The V gene is TRBV15, the J gene TRBJ1-2; a weak D match, TRBD1 (5 bases). The CDR3 extends over 14 amino acids. V lost 3 bases and J lost 5, with 13 bases in between. The germline V gene has CDR1 LNHNV and CDR2 YYDKDF (reference sequence). Written as DNA, the CDR3 is TGTGCCACCAGCAGCGCCAGGGTGGTGTATGGCTACACCTTC. Encoded protein: CATSSARVVYGYTF.

The chain joins TRBV2 to TRBJ2-7; 10 nucleotides line up with TRBD1. The length of the CDR3 is 15 residues. The trim removed 4 bases at V and 3 bases at J, leaving 6 bases unmatched. Per the germline V gene, CDR1 is SNHLY and CDR2 is FYNNEI. CDR3 loop: CASSGDRGGFYEQYF. In DNA form, the CDR3 reads TGTGCCAGCAGTGGGGACAGGGGAGGGTTCTACGAGCAGTACTTC.

This clone was picked up a small number of times. V is TRBV7-2 and J is TRBJ1-2; tentative D call: TRBD1 (5 bases). The V end was cut by 9 bases, the J end by 4 bases, with 15 bases between. The CDR3 sequence is 13 residues long. Germline V lookup: CDR1 SGHTA, CDR2 FQGNSA. The CDR3 DNA reads as TGTGCCAGTTTTCCATTGGGGGGCTATGGCTACACCTTC. It translates to CASFPLGGYGYTF.

In this sample, this clone turned up a few times. The V call is TRBV7-9, the J call TRBJ1-3, with D maybe TRBD1 (5 bases). Looked up from germline, CDR1 is SEHNR and CDR2 is FQNEAQ (reference sequence). Trimming left V 11 bases short and J 10 bases short, with 9 bases between. This CDR3 is 9 amino acids long. CDR3: CAPKGTIYF. In DNA form, the CDR3 reads TGTGCCCCTAAGGGGACCATATATTTT.

The rearrangement uses TRBV29-1 and TRBJ2-7; 7 bases match TRBD1. The CDR3 sequence is 13 residues long. Germline assignment: CDR1 SQVTM and CDR2 ANQGSEA. With 6 bases clipped from V and 0 bases from J, the junction kept 5 bases outside the gene matches. In nucleotides, the CDR3 is TGCAGCGTACGGGACAGTCGCTCCTACGAGCAGTACTTC. Protein: CSVRDSRSYEQYF.